The present T cell receptor beta chain was sequenced within a study of shared clonotypes between healthy human individuals. Study-level background: Three CD4 naive, three CD4 memory, two CD8 naive and one CD8 memory plate were used per donor. General observations from the study: Larger estimated richness was generally seen in naive subsets than in memory subsets.

The junction had 11 bases not matched to a gene; V was cut back by 4 bases and J by 9 bases. The CDR3 extends over 15 amino acids. Germline CDR1 is SGHNT and CDR2 is YYREEE (reference sequence). For this clone: As yet, its antigen is unknown.

Everyone who donated was a Caucasian adult who lived in Nashville, Tennessee. The data were produced by immunoSEQ multiplex PCR, yet TCRdb's version contains in-frame clones alone and is incomplete. The table lists 2,500,000 or so clones, about 90% of them singletons. The sequencing input was naive CD4+ T cells from PBMCs. Subset meaning: CD45RA+ positively selected. V gene TRBV5-4 combines with J gene TRBJ2-1, with TRBD1 identical over 9 bases. The receptor was derived from a man aged 18-30 years in good health. Some clones in this sample may be carry-over from other donors' samples. DNA of the CDR3: TGTGCCAGCAGCCCAAGCCGGGACAGGGTTGGTGAGCAGTTCTTC. Its translation is CASSPSRDRVGEQFF.